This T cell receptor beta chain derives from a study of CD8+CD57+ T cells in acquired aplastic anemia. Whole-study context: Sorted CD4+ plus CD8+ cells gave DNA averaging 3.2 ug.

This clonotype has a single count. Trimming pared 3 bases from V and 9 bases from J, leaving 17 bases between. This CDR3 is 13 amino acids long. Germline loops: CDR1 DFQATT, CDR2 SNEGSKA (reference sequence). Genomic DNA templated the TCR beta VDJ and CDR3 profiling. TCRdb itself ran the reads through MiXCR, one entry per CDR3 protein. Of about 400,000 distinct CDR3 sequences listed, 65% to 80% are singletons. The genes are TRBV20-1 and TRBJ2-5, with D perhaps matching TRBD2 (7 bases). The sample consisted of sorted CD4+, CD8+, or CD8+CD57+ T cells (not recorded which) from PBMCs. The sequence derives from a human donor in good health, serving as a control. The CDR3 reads CSARGVGGRAQYF. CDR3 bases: TGCAGTGCTAGGGGCGTGGGGGGGCGAGCCCAGTACTTC.